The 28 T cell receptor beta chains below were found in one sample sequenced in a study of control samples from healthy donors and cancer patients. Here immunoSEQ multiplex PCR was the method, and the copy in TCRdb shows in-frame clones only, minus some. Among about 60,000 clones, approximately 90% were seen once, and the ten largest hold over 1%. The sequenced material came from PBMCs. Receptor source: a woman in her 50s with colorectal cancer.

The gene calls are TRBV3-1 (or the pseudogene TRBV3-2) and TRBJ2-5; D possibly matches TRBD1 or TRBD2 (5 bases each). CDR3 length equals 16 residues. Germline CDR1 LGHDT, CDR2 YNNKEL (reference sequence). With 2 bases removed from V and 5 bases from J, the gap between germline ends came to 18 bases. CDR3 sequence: CASSQTGPGPGETQYF. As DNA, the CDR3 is TGTGCCAGCAGCCAAACCGGACCGGGGCCGGGGGAGACCCAGTACTTC.

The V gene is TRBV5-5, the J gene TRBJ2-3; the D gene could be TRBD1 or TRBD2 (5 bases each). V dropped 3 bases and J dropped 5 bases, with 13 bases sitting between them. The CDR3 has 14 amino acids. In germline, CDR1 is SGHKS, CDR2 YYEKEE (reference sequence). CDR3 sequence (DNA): TGTGCCAGCAGCTGGGGGTCGTATCAAGATACGCAGTATTTT. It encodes CASSWGSYQDTQYF. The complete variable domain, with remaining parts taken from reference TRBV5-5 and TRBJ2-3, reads DAGVTQSPTHLIKTRGQQVTLRCSPISGHKSVSWYQQVLGQGPQFIFQYYEKEERGRGNFPDRFSARQFPNYSSELNVNALLLGDSALYLCASSWGSYQDTQYFGPGTRLTVL.

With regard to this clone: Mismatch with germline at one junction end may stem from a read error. CDR3 DNA sequence: TGTGCCAGTAGGATAGGGATTGAGTTGGGAGGACCTGACACTGAAGCTTTCTTT. It is translated as CASRIGIELGGPDTEAFF. The V gene is TRBV19, the J gene TRBJ1-1; no clear D. CDR1 and CDR2 (germline): LNHDA, SQIVND (reference sequence). The CDR3 runs 18 residues.

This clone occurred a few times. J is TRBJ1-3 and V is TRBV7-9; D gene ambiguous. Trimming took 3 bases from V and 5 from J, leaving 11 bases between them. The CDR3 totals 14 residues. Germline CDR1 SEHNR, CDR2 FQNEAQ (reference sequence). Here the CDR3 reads CASSFRGLRNTIYF. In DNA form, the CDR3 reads TGTGCCAGCAGCTTTCGAGGGCTGCGAAACACCATATATTTT.

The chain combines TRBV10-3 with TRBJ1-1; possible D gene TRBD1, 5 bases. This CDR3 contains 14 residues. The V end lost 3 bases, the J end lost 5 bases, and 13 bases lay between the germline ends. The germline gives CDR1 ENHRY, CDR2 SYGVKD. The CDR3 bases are TGTGCCATCAGTGAAGGGACCACGGGGACTGAAGCTTTCTTT. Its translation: CAISEGTTGTEAFF.

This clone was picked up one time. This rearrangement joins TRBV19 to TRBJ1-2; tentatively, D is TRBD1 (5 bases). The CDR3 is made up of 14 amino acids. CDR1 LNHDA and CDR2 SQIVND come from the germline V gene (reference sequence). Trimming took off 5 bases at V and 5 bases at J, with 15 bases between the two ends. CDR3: CASSPTPGRYGYTF. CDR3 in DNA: TGTGCCAGTAGTCCGACACCGGGACGTTATGGCTACACCTTC.

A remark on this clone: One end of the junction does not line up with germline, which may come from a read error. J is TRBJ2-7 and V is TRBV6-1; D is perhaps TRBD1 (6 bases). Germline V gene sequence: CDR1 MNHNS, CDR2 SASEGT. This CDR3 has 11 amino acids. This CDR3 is CASSEGTMQYF. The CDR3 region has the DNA TGTGCCAGCAGCGAAGGGACAATGCAGTACTTC.

The CDR3 DNA reads TGTGCCAGCAGTCGCGGGGGACGTGGCACAGATACGCAGTATTTT. It is translated as CASSRGGRGTDTQYF. V and J are TRBV6-5 and TRBJ2-3; TRBD2 matches 7 bases. CDR3 length equals 15 residues. J gave up 1 base and V 5 bases, and 6 bases lay outside the gene matches. Germline V lookup: CDR1 MNHEY, CDR2 SVGAGI.

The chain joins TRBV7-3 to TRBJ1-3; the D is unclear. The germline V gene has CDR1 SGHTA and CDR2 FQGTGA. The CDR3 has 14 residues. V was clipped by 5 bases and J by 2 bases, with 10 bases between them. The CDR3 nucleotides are TGTGCCAGCAGCCCCTATGGCACTGGAAACACCATATATTTT. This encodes CASSPYGTGNTIYF. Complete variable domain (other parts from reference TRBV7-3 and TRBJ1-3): GAGVSQTPSNKVTEKGKYVELRCDPISGHTALYWYRQSLGQGPEFLIYFQGTGAADDSGLPNDRFFAVRPEGSVSTLKIQRTERGDSAVYLCASSPYGTGNTIYFGEGSWLTVV.

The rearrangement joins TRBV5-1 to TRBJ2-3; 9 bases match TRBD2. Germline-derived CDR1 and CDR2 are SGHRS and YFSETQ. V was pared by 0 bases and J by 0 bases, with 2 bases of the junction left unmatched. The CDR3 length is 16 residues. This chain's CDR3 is CASSLELAGSTDTQYF. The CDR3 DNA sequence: TGCGCCAGCAGCTTGGAGCTAGCGGGGAGCACAGATACGCAGTATTTT.

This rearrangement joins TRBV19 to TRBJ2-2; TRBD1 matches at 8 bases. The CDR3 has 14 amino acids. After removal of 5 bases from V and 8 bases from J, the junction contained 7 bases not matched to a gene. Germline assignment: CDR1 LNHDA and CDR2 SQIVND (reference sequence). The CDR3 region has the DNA TGTGCCAGTAGTGGGCAGGGGGCCTCTGGGGAGCTGTTTTTT. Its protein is CASSGQGASGELFF.

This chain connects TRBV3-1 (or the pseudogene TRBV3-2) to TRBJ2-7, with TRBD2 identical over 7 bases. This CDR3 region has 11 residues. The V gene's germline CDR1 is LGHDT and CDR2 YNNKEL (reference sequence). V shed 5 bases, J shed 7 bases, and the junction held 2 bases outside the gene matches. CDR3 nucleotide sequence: TGTGCCAGCAGCAAAGCGGGGGAGCAGTACTTC. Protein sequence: CASSKAGEQYF.

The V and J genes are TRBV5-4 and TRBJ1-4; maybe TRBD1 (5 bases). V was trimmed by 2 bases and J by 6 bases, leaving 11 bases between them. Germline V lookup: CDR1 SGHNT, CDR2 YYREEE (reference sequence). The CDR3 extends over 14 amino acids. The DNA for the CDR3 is TGTGCCAGCAGCTTACAACAGGACCATGAAAAACTGTTTTTT. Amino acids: CASSLQQDHEKLFF.

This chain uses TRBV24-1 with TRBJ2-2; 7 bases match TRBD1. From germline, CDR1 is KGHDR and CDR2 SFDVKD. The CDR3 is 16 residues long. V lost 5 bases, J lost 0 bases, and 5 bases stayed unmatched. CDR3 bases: TGTGCCACCAGTGGCACTACAGGGGCGAACACCGGGGAGCTGTTTTTT. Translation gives CATSGTTGANTGELFF.

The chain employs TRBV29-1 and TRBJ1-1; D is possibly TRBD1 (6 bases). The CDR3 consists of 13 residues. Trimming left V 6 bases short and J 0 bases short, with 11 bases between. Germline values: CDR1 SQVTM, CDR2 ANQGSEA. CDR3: CSVAGTLNTEAFF. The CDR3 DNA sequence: TGCAGCGTAGCTGGGACATTGAACACTGAAGCTTTCTTT.

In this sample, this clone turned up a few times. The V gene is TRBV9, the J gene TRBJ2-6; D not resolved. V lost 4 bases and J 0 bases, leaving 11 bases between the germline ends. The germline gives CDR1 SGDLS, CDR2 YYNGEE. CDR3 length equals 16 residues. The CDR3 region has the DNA TGTGCCAGCAGCCCACAACCGAGCTCTGGGGCCAACGTCCTGACTTTC. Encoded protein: CASSPQPSSGANVLTF.

The CDR3 region is CASSVRDTGSPLHF. The CDR3 region has the DNA TGTGCCAGCAGTGTTAGGGACACTGGTTCACCCCTCCACTTT. The chain combines TRBV27 with TRBJ1-6; possibly TRBD1 for D (6 bases). Germline V gene sequence: CDR1 MNHEY, CDR2 SMNVEV (reference sequence). The V end lost 5 bases, the J end lost 9 bases, and 14 bases lay between the germline ends. This CDR3 is built from 14 residues.

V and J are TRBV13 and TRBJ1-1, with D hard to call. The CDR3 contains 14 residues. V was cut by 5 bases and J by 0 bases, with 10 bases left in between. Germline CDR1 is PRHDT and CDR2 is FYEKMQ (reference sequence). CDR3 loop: CASSPGVVNTEAFF. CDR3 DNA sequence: TGTGCCAGCAGCCCCGGGGTCGTGAACACTGAAGCTTTCTTT.

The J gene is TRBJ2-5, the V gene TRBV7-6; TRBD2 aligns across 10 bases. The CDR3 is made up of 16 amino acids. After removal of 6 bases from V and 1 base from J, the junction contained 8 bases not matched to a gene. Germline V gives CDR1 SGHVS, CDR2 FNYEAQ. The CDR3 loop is CASSSHSGGFQETQYF. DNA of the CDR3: TGTGCCAGCAGTTCCCATAGCGGGGGGTTCCAAGAGACCCAGTACTTC. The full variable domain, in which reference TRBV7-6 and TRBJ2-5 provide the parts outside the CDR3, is GAGVSQSPRYKVTKRGQDVALRCDPISGHVSLYWYRQALGQGPEFLTYFNYEAQQDKSGLPNDRFSAERPEGSISTLTIQRTEQRDSAMYRCASSSHSGGFQETQYFGPGTRLLVL.

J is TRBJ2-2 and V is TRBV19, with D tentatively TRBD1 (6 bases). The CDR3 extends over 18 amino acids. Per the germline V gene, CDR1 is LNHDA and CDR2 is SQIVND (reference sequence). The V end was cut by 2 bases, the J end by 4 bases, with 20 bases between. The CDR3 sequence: CASSIRAGDAIFTGELFF. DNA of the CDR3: TGTGCCAGTAGTATAAGGGCAGGGGACGCCATATTCACCGGGGAGCTGTTTTTT.

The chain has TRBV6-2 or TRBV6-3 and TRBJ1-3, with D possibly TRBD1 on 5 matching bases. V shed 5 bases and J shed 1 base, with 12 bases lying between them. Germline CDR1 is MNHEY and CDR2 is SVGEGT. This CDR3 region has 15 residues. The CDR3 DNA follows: TGTGCCAGCAGTCGCCCAGGGAGGTCTGGAAACACCATATATTTT. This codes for CASSRPGRSGNTIYF.

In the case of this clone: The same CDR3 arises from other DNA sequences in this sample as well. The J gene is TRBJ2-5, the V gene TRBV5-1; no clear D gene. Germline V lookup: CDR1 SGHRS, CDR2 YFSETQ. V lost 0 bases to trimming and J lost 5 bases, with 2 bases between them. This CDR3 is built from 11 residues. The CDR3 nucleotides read TGCGCCAGCAGCTTGGAGGAGACCCAGTACTTC. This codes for CASSLEETQYF.

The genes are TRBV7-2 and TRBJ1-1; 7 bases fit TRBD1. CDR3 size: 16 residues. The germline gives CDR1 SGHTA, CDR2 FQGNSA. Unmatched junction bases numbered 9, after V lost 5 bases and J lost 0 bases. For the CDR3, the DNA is TGTGCCAGCAGCCCGTCTAGGGACAGAGTGAACACTGAAGCTTTCTTT. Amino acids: CASSPSRDRVNTEAFF.

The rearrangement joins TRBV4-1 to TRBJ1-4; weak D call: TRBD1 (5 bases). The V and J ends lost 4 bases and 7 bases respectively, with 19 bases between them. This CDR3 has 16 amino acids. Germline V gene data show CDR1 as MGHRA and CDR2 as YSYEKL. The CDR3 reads CASSPPALAGFEKLFF. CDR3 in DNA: TGCGCCAGCAGCCCCCCGGCCCTGGCAGGGTTTGAAAAACTGTTTTTT.

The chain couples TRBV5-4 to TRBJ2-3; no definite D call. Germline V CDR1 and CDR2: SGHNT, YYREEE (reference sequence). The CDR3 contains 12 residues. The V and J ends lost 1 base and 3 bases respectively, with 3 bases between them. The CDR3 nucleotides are TGTGCCAGCAGCTTGAATACAGATACGCAGTATTTT. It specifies CASSLNTDTQYF.

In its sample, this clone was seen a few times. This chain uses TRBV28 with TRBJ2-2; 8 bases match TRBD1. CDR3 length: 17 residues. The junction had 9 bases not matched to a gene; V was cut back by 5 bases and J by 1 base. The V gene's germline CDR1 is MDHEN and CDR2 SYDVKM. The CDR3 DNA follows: TGTGCCAGCAGTACTCCACGTGGGACAGGGAACACCGGGGAGCTGTTTTTT. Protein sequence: CASSTPRGTGNTGELFF.

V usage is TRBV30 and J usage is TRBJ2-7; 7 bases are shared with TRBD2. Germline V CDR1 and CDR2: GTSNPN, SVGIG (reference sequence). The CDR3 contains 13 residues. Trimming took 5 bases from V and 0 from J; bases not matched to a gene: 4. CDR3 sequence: CAWERTSSYEQYF. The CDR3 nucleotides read TGTGCCTGGGAAAGGACTAGCTCCTACGAGCAGTACTTC.

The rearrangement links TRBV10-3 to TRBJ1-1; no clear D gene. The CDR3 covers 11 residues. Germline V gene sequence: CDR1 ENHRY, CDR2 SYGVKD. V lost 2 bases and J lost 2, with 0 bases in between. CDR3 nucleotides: TGTGCCATCAGTGAGAACACTGAAGCTTTCTTT. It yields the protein CAISENTEAFF.